This T cell receptor beta chain was identified in a study of cytomegalovirus exposure and HLA in healthy donors. A remark on this clone: No antigen is known for it.

These donors, healthy bone marrow donors, were studied. The study, taken as a whole, reports: According to an earlier analysis, most TCR beta V segments yielded productive rearrangements about 90% or about 30% of the time.

The PCR contained 60 Vbeta and 13 Jbeta primers. The data were produced by immunoSEQ multiplex PCR, yet TCRdb's version contains in-frame clones alone and is incomplete. The repertoire holds under 120,000 clones, with about 70% as singletons. V shed 11 bases, J shed 6 bases, and the junction held 12 bases outside the gene matches. From germline, CDR1 is ENHRY and CDR2 SYGVKD. The CDR3 is 13 amino acids. Sequencing was done on a sample of PBMCs. The TCR was taken from a man between 50 and 59 years old in good health and CMV-seropositive. This chain uses TRBV10-3 with TRBJ2-7, with 8 bases aligning to TRBD2. The CDR3 reads CAANGLAEGEQYF. DNA of the CDR3: TGTGCCGCTAATGGACTAGCAGAGGGCGAGCAGTACTTC.